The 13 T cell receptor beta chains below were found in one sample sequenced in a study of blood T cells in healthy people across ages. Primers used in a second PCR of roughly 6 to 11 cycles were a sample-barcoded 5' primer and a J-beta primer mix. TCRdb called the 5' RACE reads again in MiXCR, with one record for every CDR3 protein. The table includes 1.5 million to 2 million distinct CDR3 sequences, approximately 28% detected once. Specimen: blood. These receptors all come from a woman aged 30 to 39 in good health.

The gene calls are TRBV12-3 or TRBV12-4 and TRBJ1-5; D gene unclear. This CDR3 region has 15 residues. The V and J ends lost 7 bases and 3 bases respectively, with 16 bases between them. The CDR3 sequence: CASNQDGGDNQPQHF. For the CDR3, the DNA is TGTGCCAGCAATCAGGATGGTGGGGACAATCAGCCCCAGCATTTT.

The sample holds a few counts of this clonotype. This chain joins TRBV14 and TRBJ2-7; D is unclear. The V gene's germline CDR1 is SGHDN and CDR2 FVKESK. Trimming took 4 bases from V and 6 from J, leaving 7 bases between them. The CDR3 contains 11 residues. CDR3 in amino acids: CASSLTTEQYF. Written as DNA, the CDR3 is TGTGCCAGCAGCCTAACCACCGAGCAGTACTTC.

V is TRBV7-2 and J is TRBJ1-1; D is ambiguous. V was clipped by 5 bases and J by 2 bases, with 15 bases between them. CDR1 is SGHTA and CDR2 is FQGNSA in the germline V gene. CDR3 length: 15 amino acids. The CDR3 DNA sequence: TGTGCCAGCAGCCCAGGATCTGGGGTTAACACTGAAGCTTTCTTT. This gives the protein CASSPGSGVNTEAFF.

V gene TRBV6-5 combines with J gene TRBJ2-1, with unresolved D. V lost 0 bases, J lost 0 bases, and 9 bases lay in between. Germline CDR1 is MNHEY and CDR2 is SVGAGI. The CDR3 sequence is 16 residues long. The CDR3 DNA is TGTGCCAGCAGTTACTCGAGTTGGGACTCCTACAATGAGCAGTTCTTC. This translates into CASSYSSWDSYNEQFF.

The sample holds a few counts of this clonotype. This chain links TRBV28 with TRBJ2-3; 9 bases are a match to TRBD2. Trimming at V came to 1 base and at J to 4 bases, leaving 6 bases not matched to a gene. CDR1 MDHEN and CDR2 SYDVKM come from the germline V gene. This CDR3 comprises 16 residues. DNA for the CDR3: TGTGCCAGCAGTTTATCAGCGGGGGGAATCCCAGATACGCAGTATTTT. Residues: CASSLSAGGIPDTQYF.

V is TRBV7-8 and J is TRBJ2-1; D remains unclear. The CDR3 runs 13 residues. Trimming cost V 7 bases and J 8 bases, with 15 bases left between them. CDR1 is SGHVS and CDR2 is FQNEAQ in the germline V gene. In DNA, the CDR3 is TGTGCCAGCAACTCCTATAGTAGTCATGAGCAGTTCTTC. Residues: CASNSYSSHEQFF.

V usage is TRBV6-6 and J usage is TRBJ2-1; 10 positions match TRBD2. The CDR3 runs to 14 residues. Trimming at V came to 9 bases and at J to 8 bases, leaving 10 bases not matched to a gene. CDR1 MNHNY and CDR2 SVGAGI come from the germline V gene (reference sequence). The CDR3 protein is CASVAGGVLDEQFF. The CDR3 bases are TGTGCCAGTGTAGCGGGGGGCGTGTTGGATGAGCAGTTCTTC.

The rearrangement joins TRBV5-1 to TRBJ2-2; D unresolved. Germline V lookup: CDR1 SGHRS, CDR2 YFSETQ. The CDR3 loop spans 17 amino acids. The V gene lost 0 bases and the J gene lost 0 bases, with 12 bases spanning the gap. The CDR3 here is CASSLDSRPSNTGELFF. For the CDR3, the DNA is TGCGCCAGCAGCTTGGATTCCCGGCCGTCGAACACCGGGGAGCTGTTTTTT. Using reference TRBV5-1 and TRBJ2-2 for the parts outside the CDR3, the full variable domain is KAGVTQTPRYLIKTRGQQVTLSCSPISGHRSVSWYQQTPGQGLQFLFEYFSETQRNKGNFPGRFSGRQFSNSRSEMNVSTLELGDSALYLCASSLDSRPSNTGELFFGEGSRLTVL.

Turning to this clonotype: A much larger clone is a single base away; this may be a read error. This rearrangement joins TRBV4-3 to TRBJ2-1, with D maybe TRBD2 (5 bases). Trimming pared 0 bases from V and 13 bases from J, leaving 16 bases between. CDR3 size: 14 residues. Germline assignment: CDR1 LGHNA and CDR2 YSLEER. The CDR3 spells CASSQDQEENIQFF. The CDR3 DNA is TGCGCCAGCAGCCAAGATCAGGAGGAAAACATTCAGTTCTTC.

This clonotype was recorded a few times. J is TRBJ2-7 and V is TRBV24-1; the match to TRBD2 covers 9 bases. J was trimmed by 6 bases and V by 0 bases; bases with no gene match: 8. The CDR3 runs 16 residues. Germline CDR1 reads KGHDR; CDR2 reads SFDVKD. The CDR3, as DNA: TGTGCCACCAGTGATTTGAAGGTGCGGGAGGGAGGCGAGCAGTACTTC. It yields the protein CATSDLKVREGGEQYF.

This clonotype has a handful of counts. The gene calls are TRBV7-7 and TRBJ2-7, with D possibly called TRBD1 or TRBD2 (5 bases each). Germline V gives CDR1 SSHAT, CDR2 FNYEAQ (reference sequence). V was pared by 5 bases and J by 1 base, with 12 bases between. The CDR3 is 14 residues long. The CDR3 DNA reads TGTGCCAGCAGCGTTAGGGACCGTTCCTACGAGCAGTACTTC. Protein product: CASSVRDRSYEQYF.

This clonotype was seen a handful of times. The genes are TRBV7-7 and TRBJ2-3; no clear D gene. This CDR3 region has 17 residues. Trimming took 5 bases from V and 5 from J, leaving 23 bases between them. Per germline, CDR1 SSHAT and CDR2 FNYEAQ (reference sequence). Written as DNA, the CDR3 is TGTGCCAGCAGCCTCTCCAACCGGGCGCAGAATTTAGATACGCAGTATTTT. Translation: CASSLSNRAQNLDTQYF.

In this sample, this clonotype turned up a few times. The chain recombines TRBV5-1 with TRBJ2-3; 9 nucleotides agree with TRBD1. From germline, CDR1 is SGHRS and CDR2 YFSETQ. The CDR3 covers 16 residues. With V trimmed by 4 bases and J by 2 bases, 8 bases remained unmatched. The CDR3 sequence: CASSGQGNRPTDTQYF. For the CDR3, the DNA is TGCGCCAGCAGCGGACAGGGGAATAGACCCACAGATACGCAGTATTTT.